One T cell receptor (beta chain) is described in this entry. Original analysis: It was from reference gene primer amplification that nucleated cell counts were estimated. This table comes from immunoSEQ multiplex PCR, and its TCRdb copy is limited to in-frame clones, with some not included. That table gives V, J and clone size, and the DNA gave D and trimming. The data hold about 280,000 clones, with 83% observed a single time. This CDR3 is built from 14 residues. The V gene's germline CDR1 is LNHNV and CDR2 YYDKDF (reference sequence). Trimming cost V 3 bases and J 6 bases, with 15 bases left between them. The sample belongs to a study of blood T cell repertoires in COVID-19. The wider study: Sources were T cells, B-cell-depleted T cells, or PBMCs; the material itself was cDNA or gDNA.

Material for sequencing was peripheral blood. The clonotype originates from a woman between 45 and 60 years old who had recovered from COVID-19. The chain is built from TRBV15 and TRBJ2-7, with a possible D match to TRBD2 (5 bases). The CDR3 region is CATSSELLAVEQYF. CDR3 sequence (DNA): TGTGCCACCAGCAGCGAGCTTCTAGCCGTCGAGCAGTACTTC.